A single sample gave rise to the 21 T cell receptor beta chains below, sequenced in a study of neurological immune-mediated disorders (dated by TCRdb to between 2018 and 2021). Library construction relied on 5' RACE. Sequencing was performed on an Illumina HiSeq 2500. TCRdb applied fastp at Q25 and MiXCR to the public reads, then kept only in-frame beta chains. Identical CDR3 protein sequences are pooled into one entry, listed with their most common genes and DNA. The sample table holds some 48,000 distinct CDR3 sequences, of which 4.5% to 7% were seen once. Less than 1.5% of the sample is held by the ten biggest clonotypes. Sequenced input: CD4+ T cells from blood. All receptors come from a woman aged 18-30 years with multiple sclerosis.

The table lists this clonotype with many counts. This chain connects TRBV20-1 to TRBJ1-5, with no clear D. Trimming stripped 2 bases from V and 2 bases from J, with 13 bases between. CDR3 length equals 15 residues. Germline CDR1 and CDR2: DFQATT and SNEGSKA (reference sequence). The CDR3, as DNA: TGCAGTGCTAGATCTTCGGGGTTAGGCAATCAGCCCCAGCATTTT. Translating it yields CSARSSGLGNQPQHF.

The CDR3 region is CTVPGQGLTLKLFF. The CDR3 DNA reads as TGCACCGTCCCGGGACAGGGGTTGACACTGAAGCTTTTCTTT. The genes are TRBV20-1 and TRBJ1-1; 10 nucleotides line up with TRBD1. The germline V gene encodes CDR1 DFQATT and CDR2 SNEGSKA (reference sequence). CDR3 size: 14 residues.

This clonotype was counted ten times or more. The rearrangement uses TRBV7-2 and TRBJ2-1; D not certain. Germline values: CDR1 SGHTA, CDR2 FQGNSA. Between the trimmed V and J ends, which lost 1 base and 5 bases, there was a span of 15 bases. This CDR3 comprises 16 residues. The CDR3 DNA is TGTGCCAGCAGCTTAGAACCACTTAGAGCGAACAATGAGCAGTTCTTC. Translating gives CASSLEPLRANNEQFF.

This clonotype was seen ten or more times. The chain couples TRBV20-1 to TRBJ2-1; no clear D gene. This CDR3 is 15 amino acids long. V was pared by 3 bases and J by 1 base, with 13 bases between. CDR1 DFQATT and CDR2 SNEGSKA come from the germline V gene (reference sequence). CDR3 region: CSASIGTRSYNEQFF. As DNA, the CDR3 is TGCAGTGCTAGTATCGGCACTCGATCCTACAATGAGCAGTTCTTC.

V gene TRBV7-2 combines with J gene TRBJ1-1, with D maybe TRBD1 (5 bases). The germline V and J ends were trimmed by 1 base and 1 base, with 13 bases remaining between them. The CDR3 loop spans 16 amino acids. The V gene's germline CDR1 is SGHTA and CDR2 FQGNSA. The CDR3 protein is CASSLERGRSNTEAFF. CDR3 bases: TGTGCCAGCAGCTTAGAAAGGGGCAGGTCGAACACTGAAGCTTTCTTT.

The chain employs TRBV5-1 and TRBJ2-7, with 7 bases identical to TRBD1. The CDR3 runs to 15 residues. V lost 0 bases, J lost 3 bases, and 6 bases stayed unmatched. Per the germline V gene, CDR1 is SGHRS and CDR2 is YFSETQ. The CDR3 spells CASSLAETGFYEQYF. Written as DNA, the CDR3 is TGCGCCAGCAGCTTGGCCGAGACAGGGTTCTACGAGCAGTACTTC.

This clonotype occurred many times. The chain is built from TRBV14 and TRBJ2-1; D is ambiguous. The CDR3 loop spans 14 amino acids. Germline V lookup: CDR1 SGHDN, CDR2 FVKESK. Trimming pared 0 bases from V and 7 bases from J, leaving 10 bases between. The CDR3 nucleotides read TGTGCCAGCAGCCAAGAGGTCAGCCGAAATGAGCAGTTCTTC. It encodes CASSQEVSRNEQFF. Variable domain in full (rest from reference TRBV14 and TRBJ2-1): EAGVTQFPSHSVIEKGQTVTLRCDPISGHDNLYWYRRVMGKEIKFLLHFVKESKQDESGMPNNRFLAERTGGTYSTLKVQPAELEDSGVYFCASSQEVSRNEQFFGPGTRLTVL.

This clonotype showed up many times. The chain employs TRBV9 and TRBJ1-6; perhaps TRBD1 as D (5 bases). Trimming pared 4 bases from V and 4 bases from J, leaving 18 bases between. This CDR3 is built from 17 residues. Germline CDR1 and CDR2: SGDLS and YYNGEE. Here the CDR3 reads CASSSSGTAYYNSPLHF. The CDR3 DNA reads TGTGCCAGCAGCTCTTCCGGGACTGCTTATTATAATTCACCCCTCCACTTT. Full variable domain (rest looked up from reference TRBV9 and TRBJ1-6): DSGVTQTPKHLITATGQRVTLRCSPRSGDLSVYWYQQSLDQGLQFLIQYYNGEERAKGNILERFSAQQFPDLHSELNLSSLELGDSALYFCASSSSGTAYYNSPLHFGNGTRLTVT.

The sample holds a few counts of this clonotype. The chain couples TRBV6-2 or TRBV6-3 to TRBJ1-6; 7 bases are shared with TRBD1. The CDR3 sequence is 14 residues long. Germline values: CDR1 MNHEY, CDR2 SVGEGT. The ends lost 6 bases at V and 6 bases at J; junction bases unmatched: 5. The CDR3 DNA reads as TGTGCCAGCAGCCGACAGGGCCCTAATTCACCCCTCCACTTT. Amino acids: CASSRQGPNSPLHF.

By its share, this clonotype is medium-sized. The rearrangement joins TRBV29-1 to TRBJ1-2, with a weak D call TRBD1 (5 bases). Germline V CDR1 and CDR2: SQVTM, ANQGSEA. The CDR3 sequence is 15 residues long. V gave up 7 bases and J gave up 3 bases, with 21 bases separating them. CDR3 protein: CSARSSGERHYGYTF. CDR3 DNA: TGCAGCGCCCGCTCTTCGGGGGAGCGCCACTATGGCTACACCTTC.

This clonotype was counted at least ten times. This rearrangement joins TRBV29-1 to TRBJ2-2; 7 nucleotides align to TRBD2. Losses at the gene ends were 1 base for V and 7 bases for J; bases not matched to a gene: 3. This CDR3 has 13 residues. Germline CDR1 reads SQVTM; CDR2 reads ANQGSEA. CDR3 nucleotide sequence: TGCAGCGTTGAAGGCGGGAGCGGCGGGGAGCTGTTTTTT. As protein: CSVEGGSGGELFF.

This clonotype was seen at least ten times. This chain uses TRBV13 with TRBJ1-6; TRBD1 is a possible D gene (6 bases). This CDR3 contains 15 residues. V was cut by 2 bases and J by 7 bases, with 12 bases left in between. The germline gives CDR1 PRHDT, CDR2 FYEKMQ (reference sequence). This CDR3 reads CASSLSTGLNSPLHF. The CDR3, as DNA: TGTGCCAGCAGCTTATCAACAGGGTTGAATTCACCCCTCCACTTT.

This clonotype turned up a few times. CDR3 in DNA: TGTGCCAGCTCACCAATCCAGGGTACCGGGGAGCTGTTTTTT. Translation gives CASSPIQGTGELFF. This rearrangement joins TRBV18 to TRBJ2-2; a possible D gene is TRBD1 (5 bases). Germline assignment: CDR1 KGHSH and CDR2 LQKENI. The length of the CDR3 is 14 residues. V was trimmed by 2 bases and J by 5 bases, leaving 9 bases between them. The entire variable domain, with the rest obtained from reference TRBV18 and TRBJ2-2, is as follows: NAGVMQNPRHLVRRRGQEARLRCSPMKGHSHVYWYRQLPEEGLKFMVYLQKENIIDESGMPKERFSAEFPKEGPSILRIQQVVRGDSAAYFCASSPIQGTGELFFGEGSRLTVL.

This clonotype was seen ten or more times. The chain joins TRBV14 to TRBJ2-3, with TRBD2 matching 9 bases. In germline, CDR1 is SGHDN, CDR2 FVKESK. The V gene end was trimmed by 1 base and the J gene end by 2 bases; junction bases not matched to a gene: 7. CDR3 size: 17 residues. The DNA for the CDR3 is TGTGCCAGCAGCCAAGGGACTAGCGCCTTCTTCACAGATACGCAGTATTTT. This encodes CASSQGTSAFFTDTQYF.

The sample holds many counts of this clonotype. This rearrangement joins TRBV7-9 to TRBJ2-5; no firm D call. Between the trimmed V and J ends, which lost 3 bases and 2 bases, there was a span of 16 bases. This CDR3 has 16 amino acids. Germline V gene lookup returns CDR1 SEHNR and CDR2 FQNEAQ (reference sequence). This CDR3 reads CASSLIGEPVQETQYF. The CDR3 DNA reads TGTGCCAGCAGCTTGATTGGGGAACCCGTGCAAGAGACCCAGTACTTC.

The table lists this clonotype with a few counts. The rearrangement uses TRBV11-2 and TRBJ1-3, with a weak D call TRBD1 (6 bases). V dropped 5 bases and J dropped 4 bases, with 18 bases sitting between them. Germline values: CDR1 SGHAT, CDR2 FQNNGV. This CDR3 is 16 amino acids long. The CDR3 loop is CASSPAWGGYGNTIYF. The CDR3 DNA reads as TGTGCCAGCAGCCCAGCCTGGGGGGGCTACGGAAACACCATATATTTT.

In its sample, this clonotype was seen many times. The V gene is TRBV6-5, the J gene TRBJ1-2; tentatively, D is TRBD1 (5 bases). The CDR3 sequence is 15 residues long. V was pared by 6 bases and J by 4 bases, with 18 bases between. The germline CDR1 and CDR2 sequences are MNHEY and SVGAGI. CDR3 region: CASRGGSRVVYGYTF. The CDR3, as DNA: TGTGCCAGCAGGGGGGGGAGCAGGGTGGTCTATGGCTACACCTTC.

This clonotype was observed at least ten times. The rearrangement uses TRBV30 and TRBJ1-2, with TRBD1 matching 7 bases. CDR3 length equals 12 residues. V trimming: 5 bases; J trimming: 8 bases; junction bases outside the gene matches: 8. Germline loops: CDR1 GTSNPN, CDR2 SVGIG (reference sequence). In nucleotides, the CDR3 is TGTGCCTGGCTTAAAGGACAGGTCGGCTACACCTTC. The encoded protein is CAWLKGQVGYTF.

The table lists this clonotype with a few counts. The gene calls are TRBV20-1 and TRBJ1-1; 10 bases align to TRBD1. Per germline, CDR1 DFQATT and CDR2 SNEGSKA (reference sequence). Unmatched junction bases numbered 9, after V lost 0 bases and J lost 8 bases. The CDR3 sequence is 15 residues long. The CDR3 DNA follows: TGCAGTGCTAGAGATTCGGGACAGGGGTTAGTGGAAGCTTTCTTT. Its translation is CSARDSGQGLVEAFF.

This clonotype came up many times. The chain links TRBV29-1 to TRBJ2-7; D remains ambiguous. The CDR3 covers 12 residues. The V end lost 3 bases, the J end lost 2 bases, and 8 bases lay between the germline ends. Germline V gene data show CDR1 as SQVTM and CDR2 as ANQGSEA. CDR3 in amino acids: CSVETRTYEQYF. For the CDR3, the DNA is TGCAGCGTTGAGACGCGGACCTACGAGCAGTACTTC.

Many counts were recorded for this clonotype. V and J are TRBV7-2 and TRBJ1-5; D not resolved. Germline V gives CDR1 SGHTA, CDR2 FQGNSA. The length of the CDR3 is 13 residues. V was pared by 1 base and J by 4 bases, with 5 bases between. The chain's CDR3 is CASSLDRNQPQHF. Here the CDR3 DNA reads TGTGCCAGCAGCTTAGACAGAAATCAGCCCCAGCATTTT.